This T cell receptor beta chain derives from a study of shared clonotypes between healthy human individuals. Broader study findings: With several donors compared, roughly 4.9% of naive CD4 clonotypes were shared.

An even split of each subset's genomic DNA across several immunoSEQ plates was performed. Profiling relied on immunoSEQ multiplex PCR, and the TCRdb table lists in-frame clones only, not all of them. The sample has about 1.1 million clones; around 82% are singletons. Concerning this clone itself: The antigen is undetermined.

The source of this sequence is a young man in good health. Some clones in this sample may be carry-over from other donors' samples. The material sequenced was memory CD4+ T cells from PBMCs. Indicated subset: CD45RA-negative fraction.

The CDR3 loop is CASSSIYNEQFF. In DNA, the CDR3 is TGTGCCAGTAGTTCGATCTACAATGAGCAGTTCTTC. V gene TRBV19 combines with J gene TRBJ2-1, with D unresolved. CDR1 is LNHDA, CDR2 SQIVND, per germline (reference sequence). There are 12 residues in the CDR3. Trimming cost V 5 bases and J 3 bases, with 5 bases left between them.